This T cell receptor (beta chain) originates from a study of Ad26.COV2.S vaccination and SARS-CoV-2 variants. Turning to the study itself: This donor came from the COV1001 trial of Ad26.COV2.S. The study gave Ad26.COV2.S intramuscularly, once or twice 56 days apart. Study conclusions and caveats: Spike-specific TCR breadth was greater after Ad26.COV2.S than placebo.

Profiled with immunoSEQ multiplex PCR; TCRdb holds only in-frame clones, not every one. The data contain some 250,000 clones, approximately 87% of them singletons. Points on this clone: Its cognate antigen is unknown.

The treatment: some 20 received Ad26.COV2.S at low or high dose, single or two shots; several received placebo; per-sample allocation not given. Sample collection was performed on day 63 after the first vaccine or placebo injection. Boston supplied an adult donor aged 18-55 years. This sample comprised peripheral blood, obtained in a trial of Ad26.COV2.S vaccine versus placebo. This TCR was sampled from a person aged 18-60 years who received the Ad26.COV2.S COVID-19 vaccine or a placebo.

CDR3: CAISDPSGRVNEQFF. In nucleotides, the CDR3 is TGTGCCATCAGTGACCCTAGCGGGAGGGTTAATGAGCAGTTCTTC. The rearrangement joins TRBV10-3 to TRBJ2-1, with 12 nucleotides matching TRBD2. The CDR3 consists of 15 residues. V gave up 3 bases and J gave up 7 bases; unmatched junction bases: 4. The germline V gene has CDR1 ENHRY and CDR2 SYGVKD.